Listed below are T cell receptor beta chains from one sample, sequenced in a study of T-cell memory formation after mild COVID-19. From the 5' RACE reads, TCRdb called clonotypes with MiXCR, one entry per CDR3 protein. The sample consists of 140,000 to 150,000 distinct CDR3 sequences, about 19% of them appearing once. What was sequenced was PBMCs or a T cell subset sorted from them (not recorded which). Source of these receptors: an adult woman who had mild COVID-19 (a few samples of this study predate the infection). Cell type and time point are not known. Both conserved end residues are part of each CDR3. A D gene is named only where the DNA matches it firmly. Clone size, where shown, is once, few, many, or a class for clones that have expanded.

d_gene	v_gene	j_gene	abundance	CDR3aa	CDR3nt
TRBD2	TRBV20-1	TRBJ2-1	-	CSASGRGSYNEQFF	TGCAGTGCTAGCGGGAGGGGGTCCTACAATGAGCAGTTCTTC
TRBD2	TRBV20-1	TRBJ2-5	few	CSATGTSGSQETQYF	TGCAGTGCTACTGGGACTAGCGGGAGTCAAGAGACCCAGTACTTC
TRBD2	TRBV7-8	TRBJ2-7	few	CASSFGTSGGPYEQYF	TGTGCCAGCAGCTTCGGGACTAGCGGGGGGCCCTACGAGCAGTACTTC
-	TRBV9	TRBJ2-3	-	CASSVDRASTDTQYF	TGTGCCAGCAGCGTAGATCGGGCTAGCACAGATACGCAGTATTTT
-	TRBV5-5	TRBJ2-6	few	CASSRLGQAVPFYRGANVLTF	TGTGCCAGCAGCCGCCTCGGGCAGGCTGTCCCATTCTATCGTGGGGCCAACGTCCTGACTTTC
TRBD1	TRBV18	TRBJ2-7	many	CASSPGDRGVYEQYF	TGTGCCAGCTCACCAGGGGACAGGGGAGTCTACGAGCAGTACTTC
TRBD1	TRBV7-9	TRBJ2-7	few	CASSVSGTGGYEQYF	TGTGCCAGCAGCGTTAGTGGGACAGGGGGCTACGAGCAGTACTTC
-	TRBV7-2	TRBJ2-3	many	CASSLGPASDTQYF	TGTGCCAGCAGCTTAGGGCCCGCCTCAGATACGCAGTATTTT
-	TRBV12-3/TRBV12-4	TRBJ2-7	-	CASRTHEAEQYF	TGTGCCAGCAGAACCCATGAAGCCGAGCAGTACTTC
-	TRBV12-3/TRBV12-4	TRBJ2-2	few	CASSFEFPGELFF	TGTGCCAGCAGTTTTGAGTTTCCCGGGGAGCTGTTTTTT
TRBD2	TRBV20-1	TRBJ2-1	-	CSARDTSGSSYNEQFF	TGCAGTGCTAGAGATACTAGCGGGAGCTCCTACAATGAGCAGTTCTTC
TRBD1	TRBV20-1	TRBJ1-1	-	CSARAGQGYSEAFF	TGCAGTGCTAGAGCCGGACAGGGTTATTCTGAAGCTTTCTTT
TRBD2	TRBV20-1	TRBJ2-7	-	CSARGALAGAYEQYF	TGCAGTGCTAGAGGGGCACTAGCGGGAGCCTACGAGCAGTACTTC
TRBD1	TRBV7-2	TRBJ1-2	-	CASGGQGIWGYTF	TGTGCCAGCGGGGGACAGGGGATTTGGGGCTACACCTTC
-	TRBV7-2	TRBJ1-2	-	CASTLPGPQGGYTF	TGTGCCAGCACTCTACCAGGGCCCCAGGGAGGCTACACCTTC
TRBD2	TRBV7-9	TRBJ2-2	many	CASSRLAVNTGELFF	TGTGCCAGCAGCCGACTAGCGGTGAACACCGGGGAGCTGTTTTTT
-	TRBV9	TRBJ1-1	-	CASSFLGGNTEAFF	TGTGCCAGTTCATTCCTAGGCGGGAACACTGAAGCTTTCTTT
-	TRBV5-1	TRBJ2-7	few	CASSLGQALAYEQYF	TGCGCCAGCAGCTTGGGGCAGGCGCTCGCCTACGAGCAGTACTTC
-	TRBV4-1	TRBJ2-7	-	CASSLDRGVYEQYF	TGCGCCAGCAGCCTGGACAGAGGTGTCTACGAGCAGTACTTC
TRBD2	TRBV19	TRBJ2-7	few	CASSLADGSYEQYF	TGTGCCAGTAGTCTAGCGGACGGAAGCTACGAGCAGTACTTC
-	TRBV3-1	TRBJ2-5	many	CASGQETQYF	TGTGCCAGCGGACAAGAGACCCAGTACTTC
-	TRBV20-1	TRBJ1-5	few	CSSLGGDNQPQHF	TGCAGTTCGCTAGGGGGGGACAATCAGCCCCAGCATTTT
-	TRBV4-3	TRBJ2-3	-	CASSPSGSLTSTDTQYF	TGCGCCAGCAGCCCCTCGGGGAGTTTAACTAGCACAGATACGCAGTATTTT
TRBD1	TRBV5-4	TRBJ1-2	few	CASSSTTGGGYTF	TGTGCCAGCAGCTCGACGACAGGGGGTGGCTACACCTTC
-	TRBV6-5	TRBJ2-2	-	CASTPRQANTGELFF	TGTGCCAGCACTCCCCGACAGGCGAACACCGGGGAGCTGTTTTTT
-	TRBV6-5	TRBJ1-2	-	CASSSPRETTSGYGYTF	TGTGCCAGCAGTTCCCCCCGAGAAACTACTTCTGGCTATGGCTACACCTTC
TRBD1	TRBV6-7	TRBJ2-6	few	CASSYPGQFSGANVLTF	TGTGCCAGCAGTTACCCGGGACAGTTCTCTGGGGCCAACGTCCTGACTTTC
-	TRBV9	TRBJ2-5	many	CASSVGGETQYF	TGCGCCAGCAGCGTCGGAGGGGAGACCCAGTACTTC
-	TRBV5-1	TRBJ2-5	few	CASSLDLPRWTQYF	TGCGCCAGCAGCTTGGACTTACCCCGTTGGACCCAGTACTTC
-	TRBV30	TRBJ1-2	-	CAWSVNSGNGYTF	TGTGCCTGGAGTGTAAACAGCGGCAATGGCTACACCTTC
-	TRBV20-1	TRBJ2-5	-	CSAPKMYQETQYF	TGCAGTGCTCCTAAAATGTACCAAGAGACCCAGTACTTC
-	TRBV4-2	TRBJ2-3	-	CASSQEGRKTGQYF	TGTGCCAGCAGCCAAGAAGGGAGGAAAACAGGGCAGTATTTT
TRBD2	TRBV12-3/TRBV12-4	TRBJ2-5	-	CASSSRLAYQETQYF	TGTGCCAGCAGTTCCAGACTAGCGTACCAAGAGACCCAGTACTTC
-	TRBV5-1	TRBJ2-1	-	CASSFNRGSYNEQFF	TGCGCCAGCAGCTTCAACCGGGGATCCTACAATGAGCAGTTCTTC
-	TRBV7-6	TRBJ2-1	-	CASSTWSIAQEQFF	TGTGCCAGCAGCACGTGGAGCATAGCTCAAGAGCAGTTCTTC
-	TRBV7-6	TRBJ2-1	many	CASSSSTSSYNEQFF	TGTGCCAGCAGCTCTAGCACTAGCTCCTACAATGAGCAGTTCTTC
-	TRBV19	TRBJ2-7	-	CASSIGRGQGGHEQYF	TGTGCCAGTAGTATAGGGCGCGGGCAGGGCGGCCACGAGCAGTACTTC
TRBD2	TRBV18	TRBJ2-1	many	CASSPLKSGGYNEQFF	TGTGCCAGCTCACCATTAAAGAGCGGGGGGTACAATGAGCAGTTCTTC
-	TRBV21-1	TRBJ1-5	few	CASRGQNQPQHF	TGTGCCAGCAGGGGACAAAATCAGCCCCAGCATTTT
TRBD2	TRBV20-1	TRBJ2-1	-	CSARAPPERGYYNEQFF	TGCAGTGCTAGAGCCCCACCTGAGCGGGGTTACTACAATGAGCAGTTCTTC
-	TRBV5-1	TRBJ2-7	few	CASSLEHEQYF	TGCGCCAGCAGCTTGGAACACGAGCAGTACTTC
-	TRBV5-6	TRBJ2-5	-	CASSPDGRETQYF	TGTGCCAGCAGCCCGGACGGGCGGGAGACCCAGTACTTC